The clone carrying this T cell receptor beta chain was seen a handful of times. No antigen is known for it. Study-level findings and limits: Tumor memory CD4+ T cell TCR gene usage clustered with blood and lymph node memory CD4+ cells and lymph node naive CD4+ cells. Greatest tumor Treg TCR overlap was with tumor naive CD4+ cells.

Constant-region reverse primers amplified full-length variable regions, followed by semi-nested Nested Universal Primer A PCR. TCRdb fed the 5' RACE reads into MiXCR, producing one record per CDR3 protein. The sample holds 55,000 to 75,000 distinct CDR3 sequences, 25% to 35% seen once. The CDR3 covers 14 residues. Germline CDR1 and CDR2: DFQATT and SNEGSKA (reference sequence). The V and J ends lost 4 bases and 4 bases respectively, with 15 bases between them. Naive CD4+ cells had CD25+ Tregs removed. The receptor's source is a female donor with breast cancer. The source material was tumor-infiltrating naive CD4+ T cells sorted from the breast tumor. Subset given: naive CD4+ T cells, CD4+CD45RA+CD25-. V is TRBV20-1 and J is TRBJ2-3, with D maybe TRBD2 (7 bases). CDR3 nucleotide sequence: TGCAGTGCTAAGGGGGGGGCCGTACCAGATACGCAGTATTTT. This gives the protein CSAKGGAVPDTQYF.